The rows below give T cell receptor beta chains drawn from one sample of a study of cytomegalovirus exposure and HLA in healthy donors. Sequenced by immunoSEQ multiplex PCR; TCRdb stores in-frame clones only, minus some. The sample carries about 130,000 clones, 60% to 75% recorded once. The specimen sequenced was PBMCs. The receptors derive from a woman between 50 and 59 years old in good health and CMV-seropositive. Each CDR3 is given with its conserved first and last residue. D genes are given only for firm matches. Clone size appears in some rows only: once, few, many, or a class for an expanded clone.

clone size	D gene	V gene	J gene	CDR3 DNA	CDR3 protein
few	-	TRBV10-2	TRBJ1-2	TGCGCCAGCGGTGGTCAGGCAGGGTGGGGCTACACCTTC	CASGGQAGWGYTF
-	-	TRBV6-5	TRBJ1-2	TGTGCCAGCAGCCCCGGGACAACCCCGTATGGCTACACCTTC	CASSPGTTPYGYTF
few	TRBD1	TRBV6-5	TRBJ1-1	TGTGCCAGCAGGACAGGGACCTCTGAAGCTTTCTTT	CASRTGTSEAFF
once	-	TRBV29-1	TRBJ2-3	TGCAGCGTTAAGGAGATCACAGATACGCAGTATTTT	CSVKEITDTQYF
few	-	TRBV5-1	TRBJ1-1	TGCGCCAGCAGCCGGGGTTACGAGAGCACTGAAGCTTTCTTT	CASSRGYESTEAFF
-	TRBD1	TRBV6-1	TRBJ1-2	TGTGCCAGCAGTGAAAGGGCAGGGGGCGACTATGGCTACACCTTC	CASSERAGGDYGYTF
once	-	TRBV18	TRBJ1-5	TGTGCCAGCTCACTCGGCCGGGATCAGCCCCAGCATTTT	CASSLGRDQPQHF
once	TRBD1	TRBV7-2	TRBJ1-5	TGTGCCAGCAGCTCCCACAGGGGTGAGCAGCCCCAGCATTTT	CASSSHRGEQPQHF
-	-	TRBV5-1	TRBJ2-7	TGCGCCAGCAGCTTGGAGCCTAGTAGAGCCTACGAGCAGTACTTC	CASSLEPSRAYEQYF
-	-	TRBV7-2	TRBJ1-2	TGTGCCAGCAGCTTAGAACAGGCTAACTATGGCTACACCTTC	CASSLEQANYGYTF
-	-	TRBV7-9	TRBJ2-3	TGTTCCAGCAGCTTAGGGGGGGCTAGCGGAGATACGCAGTATTTT	CSSSLGGASGDTQYF